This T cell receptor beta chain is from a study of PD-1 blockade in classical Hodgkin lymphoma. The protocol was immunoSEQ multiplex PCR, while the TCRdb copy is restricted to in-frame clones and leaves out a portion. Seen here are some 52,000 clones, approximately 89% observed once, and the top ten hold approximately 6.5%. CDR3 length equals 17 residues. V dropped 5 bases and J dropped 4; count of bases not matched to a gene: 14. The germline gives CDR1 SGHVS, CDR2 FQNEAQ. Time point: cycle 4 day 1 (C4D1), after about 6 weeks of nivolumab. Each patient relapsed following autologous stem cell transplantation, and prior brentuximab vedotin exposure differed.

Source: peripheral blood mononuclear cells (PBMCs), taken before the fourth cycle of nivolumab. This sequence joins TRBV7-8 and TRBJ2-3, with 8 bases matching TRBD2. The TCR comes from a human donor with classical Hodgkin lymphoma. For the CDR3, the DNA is TGTGCCAGCAGCCCCCGGAGCCGGGAGGGCCGTTCAGATACGCAGTATTTT. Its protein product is CASSPRSREGRSDTQYF.